This T cell receptor (beta chain) stems from a study of siplizumab effects on memory and regulatory T cells. Sequencing was performed with immunoSEQ multiplex PCR; in TCRdb, only in-frame clones are kept and a portion is missing. This table holds around 65,000 clones, around three quarters found once. Details on this clone: Its cognate antigen is unknown.

Study results and limitations: The study did not confirm that proliferating Tregs from siplizumab cultures were suppressive. The study found naive T cells seemingly more diverse than memory cells and seemingly major alloresponse contributors.

The junction had 11 bases not matched to a gene; V was cut back by 2 bases and J by 8 bases. The germline CDR1 and CDR2 sequences are MNHEY and SMNVEV (reference sequence). The CDR3 loop spans 17 amino acids. The receptor's source is a human donor in good health. The specimen sequenced was memory CD4+ T cells sorted from blood. This chain joins TRBV27 and TRBJ1-6; 8 nucleotides agree with TRBD1. CDR3 in amino acids: CASSLPMGQAFYSPLHF. CDR3 DNA: TGTGCCAGCAGTTTACCGATGGGACAGGCGTTTTATTCACCCCTCCACTTT.